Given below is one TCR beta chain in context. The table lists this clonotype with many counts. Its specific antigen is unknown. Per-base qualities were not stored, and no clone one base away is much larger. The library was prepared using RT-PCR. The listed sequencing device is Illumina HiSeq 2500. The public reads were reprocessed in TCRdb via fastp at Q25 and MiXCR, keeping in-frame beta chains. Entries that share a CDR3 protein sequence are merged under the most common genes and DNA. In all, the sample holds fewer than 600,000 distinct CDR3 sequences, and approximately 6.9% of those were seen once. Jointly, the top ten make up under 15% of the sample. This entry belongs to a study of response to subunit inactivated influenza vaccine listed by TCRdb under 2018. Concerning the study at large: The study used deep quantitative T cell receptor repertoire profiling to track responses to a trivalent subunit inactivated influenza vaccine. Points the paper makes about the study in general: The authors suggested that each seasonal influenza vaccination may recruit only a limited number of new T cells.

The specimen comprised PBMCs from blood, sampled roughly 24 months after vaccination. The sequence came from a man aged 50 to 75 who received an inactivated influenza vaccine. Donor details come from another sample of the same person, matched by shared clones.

The encoded CDR3 is CASSPHARGLAGGIISTDTQYF. The sequenced DNA is TGTGCCAGCAGTCCCCATGCCCGAGGACTAGCGGGGGGCATAATTAGCACAGATACGCAGTATTTT. The chain employs TRBV6-2 or TRBV6-3 and TRBJ2-3; 14 central nucleotides agree with TRBD2. Compared with germline, V lacks 5 bases and J lacks 0 bases; bases without a gene match: 19. Reading from cysteine to phenylalanine, the CDR3 counts 22 amino acids. Solely the CDR3 DNA is kept, with 66 bases framed from the first base. The CDR1 and CDR2 encoded by the germline V gene are MNHEY and SVGEGT.